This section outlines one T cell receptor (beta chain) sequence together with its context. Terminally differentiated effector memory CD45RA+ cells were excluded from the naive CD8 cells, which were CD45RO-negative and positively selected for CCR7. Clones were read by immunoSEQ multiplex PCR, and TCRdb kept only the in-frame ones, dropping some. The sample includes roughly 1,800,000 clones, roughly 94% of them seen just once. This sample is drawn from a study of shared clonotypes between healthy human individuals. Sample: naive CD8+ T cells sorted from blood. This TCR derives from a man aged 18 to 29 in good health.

CDR3 in DNA: TGTGCCAGCAGTGAAGGGGCTACCTACGAGCAGTACTTC. Translation: CASSEGATYEQYF. This sequence joins TRBV2 and TRBJ2-7; D unresolved. The CDR3 runs to 13 residues. CDR1 is SNHLY and CDR2 is FYNNEI in the germline V gene. Trimming removed 1 base at V and 2 bases at J, with 6 bases between.